These 21 T cell receptor beta chains were sequenced from one sample in a study of blood T cell repertoires in COVID-19. Libraries were prepared by immunoSEQ multiplex PCR; TCRdb keeps only in-frame clonotypes and omits some of them. The sample yields 300,000 to 400,000 clones, about 90% seen once. Sequencing was performed on peripheral blood. The receptors were sampled from a woman in her 70s with COVID-19, enrolled during active disease.

The CDR3 sequence is CASSSTGSWEKLFF. As DNA, the CDR3 is TGTGCCAGCAGTTCCACTGGGAGCTGGGAAAAACTGTTTTTT. The V and J genes are TRBV6-5 and TRBJ1-4; D is unresolved. Germline CDR1 reads MNHEY; CDR2 reads SVGAGI. V was cut by 4 bases and J by 8 bases, with 14 bases left in between. The CDR3 sequence is 14 residues long.

The CDR3 DNA follows: TGTGCCATCAGTGTTGACAGGGGGCGGGAAGGTACAGATACGCAGTATTTT. It codes for CAISVDRGREGTDTQYF. The chain has TRBV10-3 and TRBJ2-3; 10 bases fit TRBD1. This CDR3 is 17 amino acids long. Germline V gene sequence: CDR1 ENHRY, CDR2 SYGVKD. V shed 4 bases, J shed 3 bases, and the junction held 10 bases outside the gene matches.

V usage is TRBV5-6 and J usage is TRBJ1-1, with TRBD1 identical over 7 bases. Looked up from germline, CDR1 is SGHDT and CDR2 is YYEEEE. Trimming cost V 1 base and J 5 bases; bases outside gene matches: 8. This CDR3 has 15 amino acids. CDR3 coding DNA: TGTGCCAGCAGCTTGAGTCCTACAGGGGATACTGAAGCTTTCTTT. It is translated as CASSLSPTGDTEAFF.

The chain links TRBV5-8 to TRBJ1-1, with no clear D. V was shortened by 0 bases and J by 3 bases, with 9 bases between the two germline ends. The CDR3 runs 14 residues. Germline CDR1 reads SGHTS; CDR2 reads YDEGEE. In DNA form, the CDR3 reads TGTGCCAGCAGCTTGGGGCGGGCTTACACTGAAGCTTTCTTT. Translation: CASSLGRAYTEAFF.

This sequence joins TRBV9 and TRBJ1-6, with a tentative D call TRBD1 (5 bases). Germline V CDR1 and CDR2: SGDLS, YYNGEE. The CDR3 runs 16 residues. Trimming left V 2 bases short and J 10 bases short, with 19 bases between. CDR3 residues: CASSVAGGREGSPLHF. For the CDR3, the DNA is TGTGCCAGCAGCGTTGCTGGTGGCAGGGAGGGGTCACCCCTCCACTTT. Based on the CDR3 plus reference TRBV9 and TRBJ1-6, the full variable domain is DSGVTQTPKHLITATGQRVTLRCSPRSGDLSVYWYQQSLDQGLQFLIQYYNGEERAKGNILERFSAQQFPDLHSELNLSSLELGDSALYFCASSVAGGREGSPLHFGNGTRLTVT.

The CDR3 nucleotides are TGTGCCAGCAGCCGAGCGGTTTATGGCTACACCTTC. Translation gives CASSRAVYGYTF. The chain carries TRBV7-9 and TRBJ1-2; D gene unclear. Trimming removed 5 bases from V and 5 bases from J, with 9 bases in between. The CDR3 extends over 12 amino acids. Germline V gene sequence: CDR1 SEHNR, CDR2 FQNEAQ (reference sequence).

The chain links TRBV10-1 to TRBJ2-7; D possibly corresponds to TRBD2 (7 bases). The CDR3 runs to 15 residues. V was clipped by 0 bases and J by 1 base, with 10 bases between them. CDR1 and CDR2 (germline): WNHNN, SYGVQD (reference sequence). The CDR3 here is CASSESGGASYEQYF. CDR3 bases: TGCGCCAGCAGTGAGTCTGGGGGGGCATCCTACGAGCAGTACTTC.

V gene TRBV27 combines with J gene TRBJ2-5; a possible D gene is TRBD1 (5 bases). The CDR3 runs 12 residues. V gave up 2 bases and J gave up 5 bases, with 6 bases separating them. Germline V gene data show CDR1 as MNHEY and CDR2 as SMNVEV (reference sequence). The CDR3 here is CASSLPGETQYF. The CDR3, as DNA: TGTGCCAGCAGTTTACCAGGGGAGACCCAGTACTTC.

V and J are TRBV5-4 and TRBJ1-1, with D hard to call. CDR3 length: 14 amino acids. V gave up 2 bases and J gave up 4 bases, with 12 bases separating them. Per germline, CDR1 SGHNT and CDR2 YYREEE (reference sequence). The CDR3, as DNA: TGTGCCAGCAGCTTAGTCGGGGAGGGCACTGAAGCTTTCTTT. Protein sequence: CASSLVGEGTEAFF.

The rearrangement uses TRBV24-1 and TRBJ2-5; weak D call: TRBD1 (6 bases). CDR3 length: 16 residues. Germline V CDR1 and CDR2: KGHDR, SFDVKD. The V end lost 6 bases, the J end lost 0 bases, and 16 bases lay between the germline ends. Here the CDR3 reads CATSSSPGVNQETQYF. In DNA form, the CDR3 reads TGTGCCACCAGTTCTTCCCCAGGGGTAAACCAAGAGACCCAGTACTTC.

The V and J genes are TRBV9 and TRBJ2-7; D is ambiguous. The CDR3 contains 14 residues. The germline V and J ends were trimmed by 0 bases and 4 bases, with 11 bases remaining between them. Germline values: CDR1 SGDLS, CDR2 YYNGEE. CDR3 DNA: TGTGCCAGCAGCGTAGGTTCGTTCCAGTACGAGCAGTACTTC. Translated, it gives CASSVGSFQYEQYF.

The J gene is TRBJ2-2, the V gene TRBV5-6; D call uncertain. This CDR3 comprises 14 residues. Germline CDR1 and CDR2: SGHDT and YYEEEE. V shed 4 bases and J shed 9 bases, with 16 bases lying between them. The CDR3 bases are TGTGCCAGCAGCCCTAGGATGCTGCAGAGGGAGCTGTTTTTT. Encoded protein: CASSPRMLQRELFF.

The rearrangement uses TRBV30 and TRBJ2-2; maybe TRBD2 (5 bases). CDR1 is GTSNPN, CDR2 SVGIG, per germline (reference sequence). The CDR3 contains 14 residues. The V and J ends lost 2 bases and 1 base respectively, with 8 bases between them. The CDR3 bases are TGTGCCTGGAGTAAACTAGAGAACACCGGGGAGCTGTTTTTT. Protein sequence: CAWSKLENTGELFF.

The chain joins TRBV5-1 to TRBJ2-3, with a weak D call TRBD1 (6 bases). Germline CDR1 and CDR2: SGHRS and YFSETQ. The V end was cut by 2 bases, the J end by 0 bases, with 7 bases between. The CDR3 runs to 14 residues. This CDR3 is CASSFTGSTDTQYF. Here the CDR3 DNA reads TGCGCCAGCAGCTTCACAGGGAGCACAGATACGCAGTATTTT. Variable domain in full (rest from reference TRBV5-1 and TRBJ2-3): KAGVTQTPRYLIKTRGQQVTLSCSPISGHRSVSWYQQTPGQGLQFLFEYFSETQRNKGNFPGRFSGRQFSNSRSEMNVSTLELGDSALYLCASSFTGSTDTQYFGPGTRLTVL.

V is TRBV12-3 or TRBV12-4 and J is TRBJ2-7; the D gene is possibly TRBD2 (5 bases). V shed 6 bases and J shed 5 bases, with 11 bases lying between them. The CDR3 is 12 amino acids. CDR3 nucleotide sequence: TGTGCCAGCAGCCCTGACGGGAACGAGCAGTACTTC. Protein product: CASSPDGNEQYF.

This clone was detected only once. The chain recombines TRBV2 with TRBJ1-5, with 10 nucleotides matching TRBD1. Losses at the gene ends were 4 bases for V and 5 bases for J; bases not matched to a gene: 8. The germline V gene has CDR1 SNHLY and CDR2 FYNNEI. This CDR3 has 16 amino acids. The CDR3 coding sequence is TGTGCCAGCAGTGGGAACCCGGGACAGGGGCATCAGCCCCAGCATTTT. Translation: CASSGNPGQGHQPQHF.

The rearrangement joins TRBV9 to TRBJ2-5, with 10 bases matching TRBD2. V lost 0 bases and J lost 10; bases outside the gene matches: 6. This CDR3 comprises 14 residues. Germline V CDR1 and CDR2: SGDLS, YYNGEE. CDR3 sequence reads: CASSVEFASGGQYF. The CDR3 nucleotides are TGTGCCAGCAGCGTAGAGTTTGCTAGCGGGGGCCAGTACTTC.

This clone appeared once. This chain joins TRBV19 and TRBJ2-1; TRBD2 aligns across 7 bases. Per the germline V gene, CDR1 is LNHDA and CDR2 is SQIVND (reference sequence). After removal of 2 bases from V and 9 bases from J, the junction contained 7 bases not matched to a gene. This CDR3 is 14 amino acids long. This CDR3 is CASSISLAAPEQFF. The CDR3 DNA sequence: TGTGCCAGTAGTATAAGTCTAGCGGCCCCTGAGCAGTTCTTC.

This chain uses TRBV6-5 with TRBJ1-1; D call uncertain. Germline V gene data show CDR1 as MNHEY and CDR2 as SVGAGI. The CDR3 covers 14 residues. The germline V and J ends were trimmed by 6 bases and 2 bases, with 13 bases remaining between them. The CDR3 spells CASSNSIVNTEAFF. The DNA for the CDR3 is TGTGCCAGCAGCAACAGTATCGTTAACACTGAAGCTTTCTTT.

This chain uses TRBV18 with TRBJ2-7; no clear D. Germline V lookup: CDR1 KGHSH, CDR2 LQKENI. The CDR3 contains 13 residues. V dropped 1 base and J dropped 7 bases, with 11 bases sitting between them. The CDR3 here is CASSPLNTEEQYF. The CDR3 bases are TGTGCCAGCTCACCACTTAACACCGAAGAGCAGTACTTC.

This clone was counted a single time. The chain uses TRBV3-1 (or the pseudogene TRBV3-2) and TRBJ2-3, with 16 nucleotides matching TRBD2. CDR1 LGHDT and CDR2 YNNKEL come from the germline V gene (reference sequence). J was trimmed by 3 bases and V by 3 bases; bases with no gene match: 12. This CDR3 contains 20 residues. CDR3: CASSHAGTSGGVLWTDTQYF. The CDR3 DNA sequence: TGTGCCAGCAGCCACGCCGGGACTAGCGGGGGGGTACTTTGGACAGATACGCAGTATTTT.